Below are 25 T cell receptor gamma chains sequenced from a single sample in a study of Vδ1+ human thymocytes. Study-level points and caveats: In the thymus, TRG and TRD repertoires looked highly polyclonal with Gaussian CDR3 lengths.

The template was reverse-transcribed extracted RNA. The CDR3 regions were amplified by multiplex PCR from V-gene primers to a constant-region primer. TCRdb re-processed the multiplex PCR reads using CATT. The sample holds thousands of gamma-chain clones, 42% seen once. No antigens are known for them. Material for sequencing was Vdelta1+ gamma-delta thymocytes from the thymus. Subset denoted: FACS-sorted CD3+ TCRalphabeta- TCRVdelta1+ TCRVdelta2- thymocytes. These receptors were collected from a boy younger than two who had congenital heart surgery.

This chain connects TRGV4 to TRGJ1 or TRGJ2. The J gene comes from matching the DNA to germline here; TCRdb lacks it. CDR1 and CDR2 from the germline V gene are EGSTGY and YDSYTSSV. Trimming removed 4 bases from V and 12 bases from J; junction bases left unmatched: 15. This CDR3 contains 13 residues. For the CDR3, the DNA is TGTGCCACCTGGGACGCCGGCGGTATAGGGAAACTCTTT. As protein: CATWDAGGIGKLF.

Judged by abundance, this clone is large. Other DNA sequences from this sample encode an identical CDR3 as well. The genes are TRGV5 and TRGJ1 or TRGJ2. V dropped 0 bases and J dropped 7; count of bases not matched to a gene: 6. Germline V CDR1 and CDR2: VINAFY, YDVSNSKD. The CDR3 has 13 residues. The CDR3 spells CATWDRPGYKKLF. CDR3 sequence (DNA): TGTGCCACCTGGGACAGGCCGGGATATAAGAAACTCTTT.

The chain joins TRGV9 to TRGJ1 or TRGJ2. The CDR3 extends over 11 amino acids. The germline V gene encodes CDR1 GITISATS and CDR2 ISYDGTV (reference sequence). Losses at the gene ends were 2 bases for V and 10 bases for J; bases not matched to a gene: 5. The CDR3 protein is CALWEDRKKLF. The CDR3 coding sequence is TGTGCCTTGTGGGAGGACCGAAAGAAACTCTTT.

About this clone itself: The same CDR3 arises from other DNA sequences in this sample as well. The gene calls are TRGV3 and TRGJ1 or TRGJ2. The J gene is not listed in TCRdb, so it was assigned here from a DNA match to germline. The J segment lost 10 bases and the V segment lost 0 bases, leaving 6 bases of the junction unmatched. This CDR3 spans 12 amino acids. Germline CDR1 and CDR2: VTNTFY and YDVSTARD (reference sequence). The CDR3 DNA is TGTGCCACCTGGGACAGGCCAAGGAAGAAACTCTTT. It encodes CATWDRPRKKLF.

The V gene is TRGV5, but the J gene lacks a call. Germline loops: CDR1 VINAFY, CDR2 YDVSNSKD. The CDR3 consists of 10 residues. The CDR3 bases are TGTGCCACCTGGGACAGGAGTAAACTCTTT. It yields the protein CATWDRSKLF.

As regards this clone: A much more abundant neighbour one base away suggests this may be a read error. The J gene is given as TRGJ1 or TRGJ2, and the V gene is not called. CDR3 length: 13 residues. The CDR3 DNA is TGTGCCACCTGGGACAGGAATTATTATAAGCAACTCTTT. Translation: CATWDRNYYKQLF.

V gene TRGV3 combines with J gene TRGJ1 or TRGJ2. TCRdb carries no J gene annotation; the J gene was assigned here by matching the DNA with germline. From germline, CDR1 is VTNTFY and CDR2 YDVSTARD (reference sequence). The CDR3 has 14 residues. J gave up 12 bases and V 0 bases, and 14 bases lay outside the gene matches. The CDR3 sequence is CATWDRLPPIVKLF. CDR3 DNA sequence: TGTGCCACCTGGGACAGGCTTCCGCCTATTGTGAAACTCTTT.

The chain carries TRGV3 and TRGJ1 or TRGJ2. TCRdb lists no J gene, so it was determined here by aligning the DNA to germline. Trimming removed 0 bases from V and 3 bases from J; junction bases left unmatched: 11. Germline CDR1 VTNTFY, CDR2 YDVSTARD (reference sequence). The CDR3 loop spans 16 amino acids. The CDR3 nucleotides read TGTGCCACCTGGGACAGGGGCGGTTGCTGTTATTATAAGAAACTCTTT. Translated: CATWDRGGCCYYKKLF.

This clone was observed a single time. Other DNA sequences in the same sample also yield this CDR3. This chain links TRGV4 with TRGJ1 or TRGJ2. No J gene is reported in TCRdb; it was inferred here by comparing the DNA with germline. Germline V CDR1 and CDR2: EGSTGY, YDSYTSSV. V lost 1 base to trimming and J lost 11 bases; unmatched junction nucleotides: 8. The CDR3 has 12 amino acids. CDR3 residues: CATWDGPGEKLF. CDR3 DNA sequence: TGTGCCACCTGGGATGGCCCTGGGGAGAAACTCTTT.

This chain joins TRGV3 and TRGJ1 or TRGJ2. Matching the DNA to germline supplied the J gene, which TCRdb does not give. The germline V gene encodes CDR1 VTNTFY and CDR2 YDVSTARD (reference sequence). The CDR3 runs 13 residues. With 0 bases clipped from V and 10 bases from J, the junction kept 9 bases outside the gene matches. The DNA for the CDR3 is TGTGCCACCTGGGACAGGCGGGGGAAAAAGAAACTCTTT. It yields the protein CATWDRRGKKKLF.

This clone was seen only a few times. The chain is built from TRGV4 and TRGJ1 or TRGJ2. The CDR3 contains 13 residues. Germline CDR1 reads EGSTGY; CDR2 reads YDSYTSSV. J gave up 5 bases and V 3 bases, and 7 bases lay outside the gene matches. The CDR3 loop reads CATWDSRDYKKLF. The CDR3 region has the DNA TGTGCCACCTGGGATTCAAGGGATTATAAGAAACTCTTT.

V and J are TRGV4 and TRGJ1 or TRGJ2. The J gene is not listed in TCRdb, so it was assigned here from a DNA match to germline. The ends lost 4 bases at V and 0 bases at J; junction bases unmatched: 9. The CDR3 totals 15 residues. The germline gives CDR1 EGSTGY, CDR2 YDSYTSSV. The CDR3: CATWEILPNYYKKLF. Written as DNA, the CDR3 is TGTGCCACCTGGGAAATCCTACCGAATTATTATAAGAAACTCTTT.

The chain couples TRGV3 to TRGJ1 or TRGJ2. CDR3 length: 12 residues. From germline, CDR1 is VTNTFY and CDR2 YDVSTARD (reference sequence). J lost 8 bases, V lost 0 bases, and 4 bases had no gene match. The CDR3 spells CATWDRPDKKLF. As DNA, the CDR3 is TGTGCCACCTGGGACAGGCCGGATAAGAAACTCTTT.

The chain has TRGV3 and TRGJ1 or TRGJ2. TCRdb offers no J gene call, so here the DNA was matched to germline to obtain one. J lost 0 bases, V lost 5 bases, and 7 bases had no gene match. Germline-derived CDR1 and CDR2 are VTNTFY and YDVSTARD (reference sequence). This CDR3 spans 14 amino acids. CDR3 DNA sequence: TGTGCCACCTGGGTACCGCCGAATTATTATAAGAAACTCTTT. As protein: CATWVPPNYYKKLF.

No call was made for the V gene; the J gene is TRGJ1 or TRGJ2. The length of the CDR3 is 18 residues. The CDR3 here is CALWEVFGPFRHYYKKLF. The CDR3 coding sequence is TGTGCCTTGTGGGAGGTGTTTGGCCCTTTCCGTCATTATTATAAGAAACTCTTT.

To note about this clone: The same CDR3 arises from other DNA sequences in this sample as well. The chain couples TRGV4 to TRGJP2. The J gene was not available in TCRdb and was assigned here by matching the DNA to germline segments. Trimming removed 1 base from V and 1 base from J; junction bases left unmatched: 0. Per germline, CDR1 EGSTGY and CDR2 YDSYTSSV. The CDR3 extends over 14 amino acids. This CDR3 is CATWDGSSDWIKTF. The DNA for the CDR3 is TGTGCCACCTGGGATGGTAGTAGTGATTGGATCAAGACGTTT.

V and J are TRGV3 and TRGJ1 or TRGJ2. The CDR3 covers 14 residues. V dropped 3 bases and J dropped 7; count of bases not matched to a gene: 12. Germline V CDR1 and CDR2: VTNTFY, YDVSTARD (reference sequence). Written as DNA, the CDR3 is TGTGCCACCTGGGACCTTAAACCTTCGTATAAGAAACTCTTT. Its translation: CATWDLKPSYKKLF.

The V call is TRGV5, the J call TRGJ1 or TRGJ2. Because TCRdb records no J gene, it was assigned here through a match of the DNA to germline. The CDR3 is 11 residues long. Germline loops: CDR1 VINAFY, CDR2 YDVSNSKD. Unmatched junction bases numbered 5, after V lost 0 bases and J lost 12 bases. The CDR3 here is CATWDRLSKLF. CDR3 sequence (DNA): TGTGCCACCTGGGACAGGCTGTCGAAACTCTTT.

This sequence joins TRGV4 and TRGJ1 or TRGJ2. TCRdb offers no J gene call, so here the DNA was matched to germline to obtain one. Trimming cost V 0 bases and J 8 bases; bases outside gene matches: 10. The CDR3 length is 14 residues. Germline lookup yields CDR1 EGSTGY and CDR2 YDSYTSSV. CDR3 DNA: TGTGCCACCTGGGATGGGCGTCCCCATAATAAGAAACTCTTT. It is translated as CATWDGRPHNKKLF.

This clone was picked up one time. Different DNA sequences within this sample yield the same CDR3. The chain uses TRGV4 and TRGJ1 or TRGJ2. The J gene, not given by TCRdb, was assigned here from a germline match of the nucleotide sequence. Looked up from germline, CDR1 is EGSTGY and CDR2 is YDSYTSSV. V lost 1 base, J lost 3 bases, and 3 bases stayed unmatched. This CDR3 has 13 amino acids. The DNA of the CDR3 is TGTGCCACCTGGGATGGTCCTTATTATAAGAAACTCTTT. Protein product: CATWDGPYYKKLF.

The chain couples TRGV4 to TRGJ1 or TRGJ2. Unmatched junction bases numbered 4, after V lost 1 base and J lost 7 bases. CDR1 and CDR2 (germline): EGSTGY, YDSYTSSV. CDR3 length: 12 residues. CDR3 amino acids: CATWDGTYKKLF. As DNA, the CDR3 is TGTGCCACCTGGGATGGAACGTATAAGAAACTCTTT.

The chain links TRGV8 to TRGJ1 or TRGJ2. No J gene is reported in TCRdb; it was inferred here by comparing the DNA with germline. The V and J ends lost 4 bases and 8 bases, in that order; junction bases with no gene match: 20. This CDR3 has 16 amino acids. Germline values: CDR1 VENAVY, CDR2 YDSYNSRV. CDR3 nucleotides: TGTGCCACCTGGGACCAAACCCTCGGCGCCCAAAATAAGAAACTCTTT. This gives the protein CATWDQTLGAQNKKLF.

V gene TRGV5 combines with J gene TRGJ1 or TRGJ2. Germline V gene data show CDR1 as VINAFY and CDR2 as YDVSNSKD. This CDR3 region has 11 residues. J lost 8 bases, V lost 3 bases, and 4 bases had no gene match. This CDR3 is CATWDGDKKLF. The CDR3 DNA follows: TGTGCCACCTGGGACGGCGATAAGAAACTCTTT.

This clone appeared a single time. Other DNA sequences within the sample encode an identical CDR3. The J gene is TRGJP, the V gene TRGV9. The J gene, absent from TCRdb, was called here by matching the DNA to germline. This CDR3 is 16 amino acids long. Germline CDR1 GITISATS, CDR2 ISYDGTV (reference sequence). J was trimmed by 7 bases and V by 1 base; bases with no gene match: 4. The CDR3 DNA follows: TGTGCCTTGTGGGAGGTAAGGGAGTTGGGCAAAAAAATCAAGGTATTT. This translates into CALWEVRELGKKIKVF.

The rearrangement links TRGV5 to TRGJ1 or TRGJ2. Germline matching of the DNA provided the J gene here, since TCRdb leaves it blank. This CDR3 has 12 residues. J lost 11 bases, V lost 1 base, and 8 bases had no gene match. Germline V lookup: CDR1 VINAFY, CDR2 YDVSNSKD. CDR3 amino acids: CATWDSPREKLF. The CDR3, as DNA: TGTGCCACCTGGGACAGCCCCCGGGAGAAACTCTTT.